Below, 25 T cell receptor beta chains from the same sample are listed, as sequenced in a study of tissue T cells after allogeneic stem cell transplantation. Assay used: immunoSEQ multiplex PCR; TCRdb lists only in-frame clones, some missing. This sample has 600 or so clones, with around 66% found just once. Sequences were derived from stomach tissue, sampled at autopsy. The receptors come from a female patient aged 40 to 69 with steroid-refractory graft-versus-host disease after an allogeneic stem cell transplant. Some T cells may have come from the graft donor.

This clone was recorded a few times. The V and J genes are TRBV4-1 and TRBJ2-7; D remains ambiguous. CDR1 and CDR2 (germline): MGHRA, YSYEKL. This CDR3 has 15 residues. The ends were cut back, 0 bases at V and 3 bases at J, with 12 bases in the middle. The CDR3 coding sequence is TGCGCCAGCAGCCAAGAAAGGCAGACCTACTACGAGCAGTACTTC. Residues: CASSQERQTYYEQYF.

This clone showed up just a few times. The chain employs TRBV28 and TRBJ1-2; D possibly corresponds to TRBD1 (6 bases). The CDR3 covers 16 residues. The germline gives CDR1 MDHEN, CDR2 SYDVKM. V lost 6 bases and J 2 bases, leaving 19 bases between the germline ends. CDR3 nucleotide sequence: TGTGCCAGCAGACGTGGGGGGACATCGTTAAACTATGGCTACACCTTC. It is translated as CASRRGGTSLNYGYTF.

This chain connects TRBV28 to TRBJ1-2, with a weak D call TRBD1 (5 bases). CDR1 MDHEN and CDR2 SYDVKM come from the germline V gene. The CDR3 consists of 16 residues. The V end was cut by 4 bases, the J end by 6 bases, with 21 bases between. In nucleotides, the CDR3 is TGTGCCAGCAGTTGGCAAATTCGACAAGGCAGGGATGGCTACACCTTC. Translating gives CASSWQIRQGRDGYTF.

This chain links TRBV7-9 with TRBJ2-2, with D unresolved. This CDR3 has 18 residues. Germline CDR1 SEHNR, CDR2 FQNEAQ (reference sequence). Trimming took 2 bases from V and 4 from J, leaving 20 bases between them. The CDR3 here is CASSLRVGYQRGTGELFF. CDR3 DNA: TGTGCCAGCAGCTTACGGGTGGGGTACCAGCGAGGCACCGGGGAGCTGTTTTTT.

CDR3 in DNA: TGTGCCAGCAGCCAAATCCTGCGACTCTCTCCCGGCACAGATACGCAGTATTTT. The encoded protein is CASSQILRLSPGTDTQYF. This chain connects TRBV3-1 (or the pseudogene TRBV3-2) to TRBJ2-3, with D unresolved. Trimming cost V 2 bases and J 1 base, with 19 bases left between them. CDR1 is LGHDT, CDR2 YNNKEL, per germline (reference sequence). There are 18 residues in the CDR3.

This clone has only a few counts. The chain combines TRBV5-1 with TRBJ2-7, with TRBD1 as a possible D gene (6 bases). V lost 4 bases and J lost 3, with 11 bases in between. The germline CDR1 and CDR2 sequences are SGHRS and YFSETQ. CDR3 size: 13 residues. The CDR3 bases are TGCGCCAGCAGCGGAACAGGGTTCTACGAGCAGTACTTC. Translating it yields CASSGTGFYEQYF. The full variable domain, in which reference TRBV5-1 and TRBJ2-7 provide the parts outside the CDR3, is KAGVTQTPRYLIKTRGQQVTLSCSPISGHRSVSWYQQTPGQGLQFLFEYFSETQRNKGNFPGRFSGRQFSNSRSEMNVSTLELGDSALYLCASSGTGFYEQYFGPGTRLTVT.

This clone was seen a single time. The V and J genes are TRBV6-5 and TRBJ1-6; D possibly corresponds to TRBD1 (6 bases). This CDR3 is built from 14 residues. Germline V gives CDR1 MNHEY, CDR2 SVGAGI. CDR3 residues: CAAARAGENSPLHF. The CDR3 DNA reads as TGTGCGGCAGCGAGGGCAGGGGAGAATTCACCCCTCCACTTT.

This clone was recorded once. The rearrangement links TRBV6-5 to TRBJ1-5, with a tentative D call TRBD1 (6 bases). Germline CDR1 MNHEY, CDR2 SVGAGI. There are 15 residues in the CDR3. V lost 5 bases to trimming and J lost 3 bases, with 14 bases between them. The CDR3 DNA reads as TGTGCCAGCAGTCCGGGACACTTCTCCAATCAGCCCCAGCATTTT. Protein: CASSPGHFSNQPQHF.

This clone counts as large. This rearrangement joins TRBV19 to TRBJ2-1; D call uncertain. The V gene lost 5 bases and the J gene lost 3 bases, with 8 bases spanning the gap. CDR1 is LNHDA and CDR2 is SQIVND in the germline V gene (reference sequence). The CDR3 length is 13 residues. The CDR3, as DNA: TGTGCCAGTAGTGTCGGTATCTACAATGAGCAGTTCTTC. It encodes CASSVGIYNEQFF.

The CDR3 DNA follows: TGTGCCAGCAGCGTTGGCGGGACTAGCGGGAGGACCGGGGAGCTGTTTTTT. Protein sequence: CASSVGGTSGRTGELFF. The rearrangement links TRBV9 to TRBJ2-2; 15 bases match TRBD2. This CDR3 spans 17 amino acids. The germline gives CDR1 SGDLS, CDR2 YYNGEE. The trim removed 2 bases at V and 5 bases at J, leaving 4 bases unmatched.

This chain uses TRBV10-1 with TRBJ2-3; D may be TRBD2 (5 bases). V was clipped by 5 bases and J by 2 bases, with 14 bases between them. Germline V lookup: CDR1 WNHNN, CDR2 SYGVQD (reference sequence). The CDR3 totals 15 residues. CDR3 coding DNA: TGCGCCAGCAGTCTTTCTAGCTCCTCCACAGATACGCAGTATTTT. It translates to CASSLSSSSTDTQYF.

V is TRBV5-1 and J is TRBJ2-7, with TRBD2 matching 7 bases. Germline V gene data show CDR1 as SGHRS and CDR2 as YFSETQ. V dropped 0 bases and J dropped 0; count of bases not matched to a gene: 6. The CDR3 runs 16 residues. Written as DNA, the CDR3 is TGCGCCAGCAGCTTGGTCCTAGCGGAAAGCTCCTACGAGCAGTACTTC. Its translation is CASSLVLAESSYEQYF.

This chain joins TRBV7-2 and TRBJ2-5, with D tentatively TRBD1 or TRBD2 (6 bases each). The CDR3 loop spans 16 amino acids. Per germline, CDR1 SGHTA and CDR2 FQGNSA. V shed 4 bases and J shed 7 bases, with 22 bases lying between them. The CDR3 sequence is CASSSSWQEGVGTQYF. The CDR3 bases are TGTGCCAGCAGCTCAAGTTGGCAGGAGGGGGTAGGGACCCAGTACTTC.

This chain uses TRBV28 with TRBJ2-5; D possibly corresponds to TRBD1 (5 bases). The V gene's germline CDR1 is MDHEN and CDR2 SYDVKM. The ends were cut back, 3 bases at V and 2 bases at J, with 13 bases in the middle. The CDR3 has 15 amino acids. CDR3 protein: CASSLGHVAQETQYF. DNA for the CDR3: TGTGCCAGCAGTTTGGGGCACGTAGCTCAAGAGACCCAGTACTTC.

This chain links TRBV4-1 with TRBJ1-1; TRBD1 aligns across 7 bases. Germline CDR1 and CDR2: MGHRA and YSYEKL. The V gene end was trimmed by 3 bases and the J gene end by 1 base; junction bases not matched to a gene: 8. The CDR3 sequence is 16 residues long. CDR3 amino acids: CASSHGTARGNTEAFF. In DNA, the CDR3 is TGCGCCAGCAGCCACGGGACAGCCAGGGGGAACACTGAAGCTTTCTTT.

This clone was seen more than once but under ten times. The V gene is TRBV5-5, the J gene TRBJ1-1; no clear D. Germline V CDR1 and CDR2: SGHKS, YYEKEE (reference sequence). This CDR3 is 13 amino acids long. V was clipped by 1 base and J by 5 bases, with 9 bases between them. The CDR3 loop is CASSLIQRTEAFF. The CDR3 DNA follows: TGTGCCAGCAGCTTGATCCAGAGAACTGAAGCTTTCTTT.

The V gene is TRBV19, the J gene TRBJ2-3; D is unresolved. V dropped 3 bases and J dropped 2 bases, with 12 bases sitting between them. Germline V gene sequence: CDR1 LNHDA, CDR2 SQIVND (reference sequence). This CDR3 has 15 residues. In DNA form, the CDR3 reads TGTGCCAGTAGTATTAAATTGACTGCCACAGATACGCAGTATTTT. This encodes CASSIKLTATDTQYF.

This chain connects TRBV18 to TRBJ2-2, with TRBD1 matching over 7 bases. Germline values: CDR1 KGHSH, CDR2 LQKENI. V lost 7 bases to trimming and J lost 4 bases; unmatched junction nucleotides: 6. The CDR3 totals 14 residues. The CDR3 loop reads CASFWTGRTGELFF. CDR3 DNA: TGTGCCAGCTTTTGGACAGGCCGCACCGGGGAGCTGTTTTTT.

The V call is TRBV10-3, the J call TRBJ2-2; the D gene is possibly TRBD1 (6 bases). The CDR3 totals 16 residues. The germline V gene encodes CDR1 ENHRY and CDR2 SYGVKD. Between the trimmed V and J ends, which lost 6 bases and 3 bases, there was a span of 17 bases. The CDR3 region is CAIRNSGTKDTGELFF. The CDR3 coding sequence is TGTGCCATCAGAAACTCCGGGACAAAAGACACCGGGGAGCTGTTTTTT.

V is TRBV24-1 and J is TRBJ2-3, with 10 positions matching TRBD1. This CDR3 comprises 13 residues. Trimming removed 7 bases from V and 4 bases from J; junction bases left unmatched: 1. From germline, CDR1 is KGHDR and CDR2 SFDVKD. In nucleotides, the CDR3 is TGTGCCACCAGGGGGACAGGGGCAGATACGCAGTATTTT. As protein: CATRGTGADTQYF.

The rearrangement links TRBV4-1 to TRBJ1-1; tentatively, D is TRBD1 (6 bases). V was shortened by 3 bases and J by 3 bases, with 17 bases between the two germline ends. Germline V CDR1 and CDR2: MGHRA, YSYEKL. The CDR3 spans 16 residues. The DNA of the CDR3 is TGCGCCAGCAGCCATCACGAAACGCAGGGGTACACTGAAGCTTTCTTT. As protein: CASSHHETQGYTEAFF.

J is TRBJ2-3 and V is TRBV2, with a possible D match to TRBD1 (6 bases). CDR1 and CDR2 from the germline V gene are SNHLY and FYNNEI. The CDR3 is 17 residues long. V was clipped by 10 bases and J by 2 bases, with 25 bases between them. In DNA, the CDR3 is TGTGCCACCCGGGTGCACGCTCGGTCAGGGGCCACAGATACGCAGTATTTT. Amino acids: CATRVHARSGATDTQYF.

This clone was seen a single time. This chain connects TRBV7-9 to TRBJ2-1; D call uncertain. The CDR3 is 14 residues long. The V end was cut by 3 bases, the J end by 0 bases, with 6 bases between. Germline V gene data show CDR1 as SEHNR and CDR2 as FQNEAQ (reference sequence). The CDR3: CASSFDRSYNEQFF. The CDR3 DNA is TGTGCCAGCAGCTTCGACCGCTCCTACAATGAGCAGTTCTTC.

The chain recombines TRBV5-5 with TRBJ2-6, with a possible D match to TRBD2 (5 bases). CDR3 length: 13 residues. V gave up 9 bases and J gave up 4 bases, with 11 bases separating them. The germline CDR1 and CDR2 sequences are SGHKS and YYEKEE (reference sequence). CDR3 DNA sequence: TGTGCCACCCAAACGGGGGGGGCCAACGTCCTGACTTTC. Protein sequence: CATQTGGANVLTF.

This clone has a handful of counts. The chain carries TRBV19 and TRBJ1-4; 11 bases map to TRBD1. The V and J ends lost 3 bases and 6 bases, in that order; junction bases with no gene match: 3. Germline CDR1 LNHDA, CDR2 SQIVND (reference sequence). This CDR3 spans 15 amino acids. The CDR3 DNA follows: TGTGCCAGTAGTATCTGGGGACAGGGGGATGAAAAACTGTTTTTT. It specifies CASSIWGQGDEKLFF.